This entry lists 30 T cell receptor beta chains sequenced from one sample in a study of PD-1 blockade in classical Hodgkin lymphoma. Some clones are missing from TCRdb's copy, which holds only in-frame ones; the method was immunoSEQ multiplex PCR. The sample has roughly 1,800 clones, approximately 82% seen once. Each of the patients experienced relapse following autologous stem cell transplantation, and their brentuximab vedotin exposure differed. Through magnetic negative selection, CD8+ T cells were separated from PBMCs that had been thawed. This material consisted of CD8+ T cells from blood, taken at baseline. Receptor source: a human donor with classical Hodgkin lymphoma.

V is TRBV9 and J is TRBJ1-5; maybe TRBD1 (5 bases). V was cut by 3 bases and J by 2 bases, with 12 bases left in between. Germline V CDR1 and CDR2: SGDLS, YYNGEE. CDR3 length: 15 residues. The DNA for the CDR3 is TGTGCCAGCAGCGCCGGGGGGGGAGGCAATCAGCCCCAGCATTTT. As protein: CASSAGGGGNQPQHF.

This chain joins TRBV7-9 and TRBJ2-1; perhaps D is TRBD1 or TRBD2 (5 bases each). The CDR3 is 12 residues long. Germline V gene sequence: CDR1 SEHNR, CDR2 FQNEAQ (reference sequence). V lost 1 base to trimming and J lost 8 bases, with 6 bases between them. This CDR3 reads CASSLGGDEQFF. The CDR3 DNA follows: TGTGCCAGCAGCTTAGGAGGGGATGAGCAGTTCTTC.

The CDR3 DNA reads TGTGCCAGCAGCCCTCATGGCAGTGGTGGCACTGAAGCTTTCTTT. Protein: CASSPHGSGGTEAFF. The rearrangement joins TRBV9 to TRBJ1-1; no clear D. The CDR3 runs to 15 residues. Germline CDR1 SGDLS, CDR2 YYNGEE. V shed 4 bases and J shed 4 bases, with 17 bases lying between them. Filled out from reference TRBV9 and TRBJ1-1, the complete variable domain reads DSGVTQTPKHLITATGQRVTLRCSPRSGDLSVYWYQQSLDQGLQFLIQYYNGEERAKGNILERFSAQQFPDLHSELNLSSLELGDSALYFCASSPHGSGGTEAFFGQGTRLTVV.

V and J are TRBV2 and TRBJ2-3, with unresolved D. V was clipped by 1 base and J by 0 bases, with 8 bases between them. Germline V CDR1 and CDR2: SNHLY, FYNNEI. The length of the CDR3 is 15 residues. The CDR3 nucleotides are TGTGCCAGCAGTGAAGGGAAACCTAGCACAGATACGCAGTATTTT. This sequence encodes CASSEGKPSTDTQYF.

V gene TRBV2 combines with J gene TRBJ1-2, with a weak D call TRBD1 (5 bases). The CDR3 has 11 amino acids. Germline-derived CDR1 and CDR2 are SNHLY and FYNNEI. V was shortened by 11 bases and J by 8 bases, with 15 bases between the two germline ends. The CDR3 region is CAGRDLSGYTF. The CDR3 DNA is TGTGCCGGCCGGGACCTTAGCGGCTACACCTTC.

This clone was picked up one time. This rearrangement joins TRBV4-1 to TRBJ2-5; D possibly corresponds to TRBD2 (5 bases). V was pared by 0 bases and J by 5 bases, with 13 bases between. Germline CDR1 and CDR2: MGHRA and YSYEKL. This CDR3 comprises 15 residues. The CDR3, as DNA: TGCGCCAGCAGCCAAGAAAAAAGGACGGGGGAGACCCAGTACTTC. Translated, it gives CASSQEKRTGETQYF.

V gene TRBV4-2 combines with J gene TRBJ1-2; D remains ambiguous. The ends were cut back, 0 bases at V and 3 bases at J, with 5 bases in the middle. The CDR3 length is 13 residues. Germline CDR1 reads LGHNA; CDR2 reads YNFKEQ. The CDR3 sequence is CASSQDPDYGYTF. The CDR3 DNA reads as TGTGCCAGCAGCCAAGACCCGGACTATGGCTACACCTTC.

This clone appeared a single time. The J gene is TRBJ2-3, the V gene TRBV7-8, with D perhaps TRBD2 (6 bases). The CDR3 has 15 amino acids. The germline V and J ends were trimmed by 6 bases and 7 bases, with 20 bases remaining between them. Germline loops: CDR1 SGHVS, CDR2 FQNEAQ. CDR3 DNA sequence: TGTGCCAGCAGTTCCCGCGGGACCGACCCGAATACGCAGTATTTT. It yields the protein CASSSRGTDPNTQYF.

This sequence joins TRBV7-6 and TRBJ2-5; 8 positions match TRBD2. V lost 3 bases and J lost 4; bases outside the gene matches: 10. Looked up from germline, CDR1 is SGHVS and CDR2 is FNYEAQ. This CDR3 has 16 residues. The chain's CDR3 is CASSFGWREEGETQYF. CDR3 nucleotides: TGTGCCAGCAGCTTCGGTTGGCGGGAGGAGGGAGAGACCCAGTACTTC.

The V gene is TRBV28, the J gene TRBJ1-4; D perhaps matches TRBD1 (5 bases). This CDR3 is 15 amino acids long. Germline CDR1 reads MDHEN; CDR2 reads SYDVKM. Deletions cut 2 bases from V and 5 bases from J, with 12 bases between. This chain's CDR3 is CASSLIRQGNEKLFF. CDR3 bases: TGTGCCAGCAGTTTAATCAGGCAGGGAAATGAAAAACTGTTTTTT.

J is TRBJ2-3 and V is TRBV5-4; D might be TRBD1 (6 bases). Trimming took 4 bases from V and 0 from J, leaving 15 bases between them. The V gene's germline CDR1 is SGHNT and CDR2 YYREEE (reference sequence). The CDR3 is 16 amino acids. Here the CDR3 reads CASSDRPLFSTDTQYF. Written as DNA, the CDR3 is TGTGCCAGCAGCGACAGGCCTCTTTTTAGCACAGATACGCAGTATTTT.

The rearrangement uses TRBV15 and TRBJ2-1; D perhaps matches TRBD2 (6 bases). V gave up 3 bases and J gave up 0 bases, with 12 bases separating them. Germline loops: CDR1 LNHNV, CDR2 YYDKDF (reference sequence). The CDR3 consists of 16 residues. In DNA form, the CDR3 reads TGTGCCACCAGCAGTATGGACGGGGGCTCCTACAATGAGCAGTTCTTC. Translated, it gives CATSSMDGGSYNEQFF.

The chain recombines TRBV29-1 with TRBJ2-7; the match to TRBD1 covers 8 bases. The length of the CDR3 is 15 residues. Germline V gene lookup returns CDR1 SQVTM and CDR2 ANQGSEA. V lost 2 bases, J lost 0 bases, and 6 bases stayed unmatched. This chain's CDR3 is CSVELGQGNSYEQYF. Here the CDR3 DNA reads TGCAGCGTTGAACTCGGACAGGGAAACTCCTACGAGCAGTACTTC.

This rearrangement joins TRBV5-4 to TRBJ2-7, with D unresolved. V gave up 1 base and J gave up 2 bases, with 10 bases separating them. Germline CDR1 and CDR2: SGHNT and YYREEE (reference sequence). The CDR3 runs 14 residues. The CDR3, as DNA: TGTGCCAGCAGCTTGTGGTCAGAAGCCTACGAGCAGTACTTC. Translating it yields CASSLWSEAYEQYF.

This clone was detected only a few times. The rearrangement links TRBV10-1 to TRBJ1-6, with 9 bases that match TRBD1. The CDR3 contains 15 residues. With 4 bases clipped from V and 5 bases from J, the junction kept 3 bases outside the gene matches. CDR1 and CDR2 from the germline V gene are WNHNN and SYGVQD (reference sequence). The DNA of the CDR3 is TGCGCCAGCAGTGCCGGGACAGGGAATAATTCACCCCTCCACTTT. Translated: CASSAGTGNNSPLHF.

CDR3 DNA sequence: TGCGCCAGCAGCCAAGCGGATACTACAAGCAATGAGCAGTTCTTC. Encoded protein: CASSQADTTSNEQFF. The V call is TRBV4-3, the J call TRBJ2-1; no clear D gene. The CDR3 extends over 15 amino acids. The V and J ends lost 1 base and 6 bases respectively, with 13 bases between them. In germline, CDR1 is LGHNA, CDR2 YSLEER.

This chain connects TRBV29-1 to TRBJ1-1, with TRBD1 matching over 8 bases. Germline assignment: CDR1 SQVTM and CDR2 ANQGSEA. V was clipped by 1 base and J by 9 bases; unmatched bases: 13. The CDR3 contains 15 residues. Written as DNA, the CDR3 is TGCAGCGTTGAAGGTTTCGATACAGGGGGGTATCAAGCTTTCTTT. As protein: CSVEGFDTGGYQAFF.

The chain combines TRBV11-2 with TRBJ2-1; 7 bases fit TRBD2. CDR1 SGHAT and CDR2 FQNNGV come from the germline V gene. J lost 3 bases, V lost 7 bases, and 6 bases had no gene match. The CDR3 spans 14 residues. CDR3 protein: CASTSSGFYNEQFF. The CDR3 bases are TGTGCCAGCACCTCTAGCGGATTCTACAATGAGCAGTTCTTC. Complete variable domain (other parts from reference TRBV11-2 and TRBJ2-1): EAGVAQSPRYKIIEKRQSVAFWCNPISGHATLYWYQQILGQGPKLLIQFQNNGVVDDSQLPKDRFSAERLKGVDSTLKIQPAKLEDSAVYLCASTSSGFYNEQFFGPGTRLTVL.

In this sample, this clone turned up a few times. V and J are TRBV5-1 and TRBJ2-7; no clear D gene. V lost 2 bases to trimming and J lost 2 bases, with 2 bases between them. Germline V CDR1 and CDR2: SGHRS, YFSETQ. This CDR3 spans 11 amino acids. The CDR3 protein is CASSFPYEQYF. In DNA form, the CDR3 reads TGCGCCAGCAGCTTCCCCTACGAGCAGTACTTC. Drawing the rest from reference TRBV5-1 and TRBJ2-7, the complete variable domain is KAGVTQTPRYLIKTRGQQVTLSCSPISGHRSVSWYQQTPGQGLQFLFEYFSETQRNKGNFPGRFSGRQFSNSRSEMNVSTLELGDSALYLCASSFPYEQYFGPGTRLTVT.

This sequence joins TRBV11-3 and TRBJ2-7; D could derive from TRBD1 or TRBD2 (5 bases each). The CDR3 spans 13 residues. From germline, CDR1 is SGHNT and CDR2 YENEEA. V lost 6 bases and J 0 bases, leaving 9 bases between the germline ends. The CDR3 coding sequence is TGTGCCAGCAGAGAGGGGTCCTCCTACGAGCAGTACTTC. This encodes CASREGSSYEQYF.

The chain carries TRBV9 and TRBJ1-2, with 8 bases that match TRBD1. Germline-derived CDR1 and CDR2 are SGDLS and YYNGEE. The J segment lost 2 bases and the V segment lost 0 bases, leaving 15 bases of the junction unmatched. This CDR3 is 19 amino acids long. The DNA of the CDR3 is TGTGCCAGCAGCGTAGCTTCAATTGCCGGGACAGGCGCCAACTATGGCTACACCTTC. It codes for CASSVASIAGTGANYGYTF.

This clone was recorded once. This chain connects TRBV7-8 to TRBJ2-1; 10 bases map to TRBD2. Germline trimming cut 2 bases from V and 9 bases from J; bases unmatched to any gene: 4. The CDR3 consists of 14 residues. Germline CDR1 is SGHVS and CDR2 is FQNEAQ. Here the CDR3 reads CASSLWTSGIEQFF. DNA for the CDR3: TGTGCCAGCAGCTTATGGACTAGCGGTATTGAGCAGTTCTTC.

The V call is TRBV4-3, the J call TRBJ2-1; a weak D match, TRBD2 (7 bases). Germline lookup yields CDR1 LGHNA and CDR2 YSLEER. With 2 bases removed from V and 3 bases from J, the gap between germline ends came to 23 bases. This CDR3 is built from 19 residues. The CDR3 protein is CASSQSWGGPSDNYNEQFF. The CDR3 coding sequence is TGCGCCAGCAGCCAATCGTGGGGGGGCCCTTCCGATAACTACAATGAGCAGTTCTTC.

The rearrangement links TRBV6-6 to TRBJ2-7; D possibly corresponds to TRBD2 (5 bases). Germline CDR1 is MNHNY and CDR2 is SVGAGI (reference sequence). The CDR3 length is 14 residues. Trimming pared 0 bases from V and 3 bases from J, leaving 9 bases between. The CDR3 spells CASSYSGSNYEQYF. CDR3 DNA sequence: TGTGCCAGCAGTTACTCTGGGAGCAACTACGAGCAGTACTTC.

V is TRBV30 and J is TRBJ1-3; the match to TRBD1 covers 8 bases. Per the germline V gene, CDR1 is GTSNPN and CDR2 is SVGIG (reference sequence). With V trimmed by 7 bases and J by 4 bases, 9 bases remained unmatched. This CDR3 comprises 14 residues. The CDR3 sequence is CALGRTGSGNTIYF. Written as DNA, the CDR3 is TGTGCCTTAGGGAGGACAGGGTCCGGAAACACCATATATTTT.

V usage is TRBV28 and J usage is TRBJ1-3; D is ambiguous. There are 16 residues in the CDR3. Trimming left V 4 bases short and J 0 bases short, with 13 bases between. Germline loops: CDR1 MDHEN, CDR2 SYDVKM. CDR3 bases: TGTGCCAGCAGTTCCCCCGACATTCTCTCTGGAAACACCATATATTTT. Translated: CASSSPDILSGNTIYF. Full variable domain (rest looked up from reference TRBV28 and TRBJ1-3): DVKVTQSSRYLVKRTGEKVFLECVQDMDHENMFWYRQDPGLGLRLIYFSYDVKMKEKGDIPEGYSVSREKKERFSLILESASTNQTSMYLCASSSPDILSGNTIYFGEGSWLTVV.

This clone was observed a single time. V gene TRBV6-5 combines with J gene TRBJ1-1, with 10 bases lining up with TRBD1. The germline V gene encodes CDR1 MNHEY and CDR2 SVGAGI. The CDR3 runs 15 residues. V lost 0 bases, J lost 4 bases, and 2 bases stayed unmatched. This CDR3 reads CASSYSGQGTTEAFF. The DNA for the CDR3 is TGTGCCAGCAGTTACTCGGGACAGGGGACCACTGAAGCTTTCTTT.

The chain employs TRBV21-1 and TRBJ1-2. TRBV21-1 is a pseudogene locus. CDR3 length: 17 amino acids. CDR3 DNA: TGTGCCAGCTTCGCAAGTGGGGAACAGATAGTAAACTATGGCTACACCTTC. Protein product: CASFASGEQIVNYGYTF.

This rearrangement joins TRBV21-1 to TRBJ1-1. TRBV21-1 is shown as a pseudogene. The CDR3 loop spans 16 amino acids. This chain's CDR3 is CASRAIVATIRTEAFF. The CDR3, as DNA: TGTGCCAGCAGAGCAATCGTAGCTACAATTCGCACTGAAGCTTTCTTT.

V is TRBV2 and J is TRBJ2-7; perhaps TRBD2 as D (5 bases). V was pared by 5 bases and J by 4 bases, with 6 bases between. The CDR3 runs to 11 residues. In germline, CDR1 is SNHLY, CDR2 FYNNEI. The CDR3 bases are TGTGCCAGCAGTTCGGGATACGAGCAGTACTTC. This codes for CASSSGYEQYF.